Many counts were recorded for the clone carrying this T cell receptor (beta chain). What it recognizes is unknown. These data are taken from a study of Graves' ophthalmopathy and Graves' hyperthyroidism. Study findings and constraints: Sensitivity reached more than 70% and specificity approximately 72% when the model predicted ophthalmopathy progression. Discriminating ophthalmopathy from stable hyperthyroidism, a 13-signature model attained a sensitivity of approximately 85% and a specificity of 80% to 82%.

Presentation of ophthalmopathy in the donors involved moderate-to-severe activity, CAS ≥3, NOSPECS ≥4 and a duration under 3 months. The CDR3 covers 14 residues. CDR1 is LNHDA and CDR2 is SQIVND in the germline V gene (reference sequence). The germline V and J ends were trimmed by 2 bases and 3 bases, with 11 bases remaining between them. Amplification targeted the TCR beta CDR3 regions, with RNA transcripts as the source material. HTBI primers were used in a first-round RT-PCR, which preceded a second-round multiplex PCR. Each CDR3 protein is one row after TCRdb ran MiXCR on the multiplex PCR reads. The sample consists of 300,000 to 400,000 distinct CDR3 sequences, 15% to 20% of them appearing once.

The sequenced sample consisted of peripheral blood. V gene TRBV19 combines with J gene TRBJ2-7, with D tentatively TRBD2 (6 bases). This clonotype was obtained from an adult man with Graves' ophthalmopathy. The CDR3 region is CASSINPGDYEQYF. In DNA form, the CDR3 reads TGTGCCAGTAGTATAAACCCGGGGGACTACGAGCAGTACTTC.